The entry below describes one T cell receptor (beta chain). Antigen: not known. Profiling relied on immunoSEQ multiplex PCR, and the TCRdb table lists in-frame clones only, not all of them. The sample holds approximately 70,000 clones; roughly 93% are singletons and the top ten take about 15%. Germline V gene data show CDR1 as SQVTM and CDR2 as ANQGSEA. V lost 7 bases, J lost 6 bases, and 12 bases lay in between. The CDR3 has 11 amino acids. The data are from a study of OX40 agonist ivuxolimab in advanced cancers. Study in general: Patients receiving dose escalation had hepatocellular carcinoma, melanoma, renal cell or head and neck cancer.

General study results and limits: The CD4+ and CD8+ T cells in the blood had expanded clonally by week 6 at 0.1 to 3.0 mg/kg.

The sample was CD4+ or CD8+ T cells sorted from blood, taken in a trial of the OX40 agonist ivuxolimab. The chain joins TRBV29-1 to TRBJ1-2; no clear D gene. This TCR derives from an adult with an advanced solid tumor such as melanoma, head and neck, liver or kidney cancer. CDR3 residues: CSARSGDGYTF. CDR3 nucleotide sequence: TGCAGCGCCCGAAGCGGGGATGGCTACACCTTC.